The rows below give T cell receptor beta chains drawn from one sample of a study of molecular identifiers for immune sequencing clone quantification. TCRdb reprocessed the PCR reads via MiXCR and lists one record per CDR3 protein. Of approximately 90,000 distinct CDR3 sequences in the sample, around 23% were seen once. The source material was naive CD8+ T cells from blood, with Jurkat cell RNA spiked in. The receptors come from a human donor in good health. Some libraries in this study had Jurkat cell RNA spiked in. Each CDR3 is given with its conserved first and last residue. D genes are given only for firm matches. The size of a clone is reported for some rows only, either as once, few or many, or as a class for expanded clones.

D	V	size	J	length	CDR3	DNA
-	TRBV5-1	many	TRBJ2-7	12	CASSFNSYEQYF	TGCGCCAGCAGCTTCAACAGCTACGAGCAGTACTTC
TRBD1	TRBV5-1	many	TRBJ1-2	11	CASKGGDGYTF	TGCGCCAGCAAAGGGGGCGATGGCTACACCTTC
TRBD2	TRBV7-2	many	TRBJ2-7	16	CASSQGLAGGLYEQYF	TGTGCCAGCAGCCAGGGACTAGCGGGGGGGCTATACGAGCAGTACTTC
TRBD1	TRBV7-2	few	TRBJ2-7	15	CASSPRTGGPYEQYF	TGTGCCAGCAGCCCTCGGACAGGGGGCCCCTACGAGCAGTACTTC
-	TRBV2	-	TRBJ2-1	14	CASSIRSSYNEQFF	TGTGCCAGCAGTATCAGGTCATCCTACAATGAGCAGTTCTTC
-	TRBV11-2	-	TRBJ2-7	11	CASSPPAEQYF	TGTGCCAGCAGCCCTCCCGCCGAGCAGTACTTC
-	TRBV6-2/TRBV6-3	many	TRBJ2-3	11	CASGTMDTQYF	TGTGCCAGCGGGACGATGGATACGCAGTATTTT
-	TRBV4-1	-	TRBJ2-7	14	CASSQENSHGEQCF	TGCGCCAGCAGCCAAGAAAACTCCCATGGCGAGCAGTGCTTC
-	TRBV4-1	many	TRBJ2-2	12	CASSQETGELFF	TGCGCCAGCAGCCAAGAAACCGGGGAGCTGTTTTTT
-	TRBV7-2	many	TRBJ2-7	14	CASSLEVLSYEQYF	TGTGCCAGCAGCTTAGAGGTATTATCCTACGAGCAGTACTTC
TRBD1	TRBV9	few	TRBJ2-3	15	CASSGQGFVTDTQYF	TGTGCCAGCAGCGGACAGGGCTTTGTCACAGATACGCAGTATTTT
TRBD1	TRBV6-6	many	TRBJ1-6	16	CASSYSMDRDRSPLHF	TGTGCCAGCAGTTACTCGATGGACAGGGACCGTTCACCCCTCCACTTT
-	TRBV20-1	-	TRBJ1-2	13	CSASSLQGNGYTF	TGCAGTGCTTCGTCCCTCCAGGGTAATGGCTACACCTTC
-	TRBV11-2	many	TRBJ2-1	13	CASSFGGLNEQFF	TGTGCCAGCAGCTTTGGAGGTCTCAATGAGCAGTTCTTC
-	TRBV7-6	many	TRBJ2-3	13	CASSLDPTDTQYF	TGTGCCAGCAGCTTAGATCCCACAGATACGCAGTATTTT
-	TRBV7-9	many	TRBJ1-1	12	CASSLAGTEAFF	TGTGCCAGCAGCTTAGCAGGGACTGAAGCTTTCTTT
-	TRBV10-3	many	TRBJ2-5	13	CAIAGDLQETQYF	TGTGCCATCGCAGGGGACCTACAAGAGACCCAGTACTTC
-	TRBV7-9	-	TRBJ2-3	15	CASSFTTGNTDTQYF	TGTGCCAGCAGTTTCACCACAGGGAACACAGATACGCAGTATTTT
-	TRBV30	-	TRBJ2-3	18	CAWNTPLFGGRATDTQYF	TGTGCCTGGAATACCCCCCTCTTCGGGGGCAGGGCGACGGATACGCAGTATTTT
-	TRBV4-1	-	TRBJ1-5	17	CASRDWYEGGYNQPQHF	TGCGCCAGCAGAGATTGGTATGAGGGGGGTTACAATCAGCCCCAGCATTTT
TRBD2	TRBV12-3/TRBV12-4	-	TRBJ2-5	16	CASSPRLAETQETQYF	TGTGCCAGCAGTCCCAGACTAGCGGAGACCCAAGAGACCCAGTACTTC
TRBD1	TRBV5-4	many	TRBJ2-3	17	CASSLLPGQDITDTQYF	TGTGCCAGCAGCCTACTTCCGGGACAGGACATCACAGATACGCAGTATTTT
-	TRBV4-1	-	TRBJ2-2	15	CASSQDVPNTGELFF	TGCGCCAGCAGCCAAGATGTACCGAACACCGGGGAGCTGTTTTTT
-	TRBV5-3	-	TRBJ2-7	15	CASSRGQGLSYEQYF	TGTGCCAGCAGCCGAGGACAGGGACTATCCTACGAGCAGTACTTC
-	TRBV20-1	-	TRBJ2-1	12	CSARDGGNEQFF	TGCAGTGCTAGAGATGGCGGCAATGAGCAGTTCTTC
TRBD2	TRBV27	many	TRBJ2-7	14	CATGLAGPAYEQYF	TGTGCCACCGGACTAGCGGGGCCTGCCTACGAGCAGTACTTC
-	TRBV14	many	TRBJ2-6	15	CASSQFVSGANVLTF	TGTGCCAGCAGCCAATTCGTCTCTGGGGCCAACGTCCTGACTTTC
-	TRBV25-1	-	TRBJ2-7	14	CASSFKGGIDEQYF	TGTGCCAGCAGTTTTAAGGGGGGGATCGACGAGCAGTACTTC
-	TRBV4-1	many	TRBJ1-4	17	CASSLEAAYVVDEKLFF	TGCGCCAGCAGCTTAGAAGCAGCTTATGTCGTGGATGAAAAACTGTTTTTT
-	TRBV18	-	TRBJ2-3	13	CASSLGTTDTQYF	TGTGCCAGCTCACTAGGGACCACAGATACGCAGTATTTT
TRBD1	TRBV28	-	TRBJ2-1	15	CASSLRTGGDDEQFF	TGTGCCAGCAGTTTACGGACAGGGGGTGACGATGAGCAGTTCTTC
-	TRBV6-6	many	TRBJ1-5	14	CASSPSSWYQPQHF	TGTGCCAGCAGTCCCTCGAGCTGGTATCAGCCCCAGCATTTT
-	TRBV12-3/TRBV12-4	-	TRBJ2-1	12	CASSLKGDEQFF	TGTGCCAGCAGTTTGAAGGGAGATGAGCAGTTCTTC
TRBD2	TRBV27	few	TRBJ2-1	18	CASSPTPGLAGVGNEQFF	TGTGCCAGCAGTCCCACTCCGGGACTAGCGGGAGTTGGCAATGAGCAGTTCTTC
-	TRBV27	few	TRBJ2-7	14	CASSFRGSGYEQYF	TGTGCCAGCAGTTTCCGGGGGAGTGGGTACGAGCAGTACTTC